These 14 T cell receptor beta chains came from one sample sequenced in a study of blood T cells in healthy people across ages (dated by TCRdb to between 2014 and 2017). The method was 5' RACE. TCRdb names Illumina HiSeq 2500 as the instrument used. A second roughly 6 to 12 cycle PCR used a sample-barcoded 5' primer and a J-beta primer mix. The raw public data were reprocessed by TCRdb itself: fastp quality trimming at Q25, MiXCR clonotype calling, in-frame beta chains only. Under each unique CDR3 protein, matching rows form one entry showing the most common genes and DNA. The sample table lists around 580,000 distinct CDR3 sequences, 40% to 50% of them with a count of one. Roughly 25% of the sample lies in the top ten. The material sequenced was blood. These receptor sequences come from a man of 80 years or more in good health.

The chain combines TRBV5-4 with TRBJ2-7, with D perhaps matching TRBD2 (7 bases). CDR3 length: 15 residues. V lost 3 bases to trimming and J lost 3 bases, with 16 bases between them. Germline CDR1 SGHNT, CDR2 YYREEE (reference sequence). The DNA for the CDR3 is TGTGCCAGCAGCTCAAGCGGGACAAACATCTACGAGCAGTACTTC. Amino acid sequence: CASSSSGTNIYEQYF.

The V call is TRBV5-1, the J call TRBJ2-7; D possibly corresponds to TRBD1 (6 bases). V lost 7 bases and J 3 bases, leaving 14 bases between the germline ends. Germline CDR1 and CDR2: SGHRS and YFSETQ. The CDR3 spans 13 residues. The CDR3: CASGRDTDYEQYF. In nucleotides, the CDR3 is TGCGCCAGCGGACGGGACACGGACTACGAGCAGTACTTC.

This clonotype was detected a few times. This chain links TRBV15 with TRBJ2-1; 8 positions match TRBD2. There are 18 residues in the CDR3. Trimming took 1 base from V and 5 from J; bases not matched to a gene: 13. Germline V lookup: CDR1 LNHNV, CDR2 YYDKDF (reference sequence). DNA of the CDR3: TGTGCCACCAGCAGAGGCGGGGGGCTATCGGTCTTGAACAATGAGCAGTTCTTC. It encodes CATSRGGGLSVLNNEQFF.

The chain employs TRBV7-2 and TRBJ1-4; no clear D. Between the trimmed V and J ends, which lost 2 bases and 0 bases, there was a span of 7 bases. The germline V gene encodes CDR1 SGHTA and CDR2 FQGNSA. The CDR3 is 15 amino acids. The DNA for the CDR3 is TGTGCCAGCAGCTTAACCCAAGCAACTAATGAAAAACTGTTTTTT. This sequence encodes CASSLTQATNEKLFF.

This sequence joins TRBV10-3 and TRBJ2-3; TRBD2 matches at 8 bases. The CDR3 runs to 15 residues. The V gene's germline CDR1 is ENHRY and CDR2 SYGVKD. V dropped 6 bases and J dropped 2; count of bases not matched to a gene: 7. CDR3: CAISQRGPDTDTQYF. Written as DNA, the CDR3 is TGTGCCATCAGCCAGCGGGGGCCGGACACAGATACGCAGTATTTT.

J is TRBJ2-7 and V is TRBV4-2, with a tentative D call TRBD1 (5 bases). The germline V gene encodes CDR1 LGHNA and CDR2 YNFKEQ. The CDR3 loop spans 15 amino acids. Trimming shortened V by 1 base and J by 0 bases, and 10 bases separated the two germline ends. The CDR3 region is CASSQVTGSSYEQYF. In nucleotides, the CDR3 is TGTGCCAGCAGCCAAGTTACAGGATCCTCCTACGAGCAGTACTTC.

This chain uses TRBV7-2 with TRBJ2-3, with 9 bases fitting TRBD2. Germline CDR1 and CDR2: SGHTA and FQGNSA. The trim removed 4 bases at V and 0 bases at J, leaving 5 bases unmatched. The CDR3 is made up of 16 amino acids. The CDR3 DNA sequence: TGTGCCAGCAGCTCCCGGACTAGCGCTAGCACAGATACGCAGTATTTT. Translating it yields CASSSRTSASTDTQYF.

V and J are TRBV30 and TRBJ1-1; D unresolved. V was pared by 7 bases and J by 0 bases, with 12 bases between. Germline V gene sequence: CDR1 GTSNPN, CDR2 SVGIG (reference sequence). This CDR3 is built from 13 residues. CDR3 DNA: TGTGCCTCCACCTTTAGTCTGAACACTGAAGCTTTCTTT. As protein: CASTFSLNTEAFF. The complete variable domain, with remaining parts taken from reference TRBV30 and TRBJ1-1, reads SQTIHQWPATLVQPVGSPLSLECTVEGTSNPNLYWYRQAAGRGLQLLFYSVGIGQISSEVPQNLSASRPQDRQFILSSKKLLLSDSGFYLCASTFSLNTEAFFGQGTRLTVV.

V usage is TRBV5-1 and J usage is TRBJ1-1; D gene unclear. Per the germline V gene, CDR1 is SGHRS and CDR2 is YFSETQ. This CDR3 region has 15 residues. The V end was cut by 0 bases, the J end by 2 bases, with 11 bases between. The chain's CDR3 is CASSLVSAVNTEAFF. In nucleotides, the CDR3 is TGCGCCAGCAGCTTGGTATCAGCGGTAAACACTGAAGCTTTCTTT.

This chain joins TRBV6-2 or TRBV6-3 and TRBJ2-7; a possible D gene is TRBD2 (6 bases). The CDR3 spans 14 residues. Germline V gene sequence: CDR1 MNHEY, CDR2 SVGEGT. V lost 8 bases, J lost 2 bases, and 16 bases lay in between. CDR3 amino acids: CASQVQGLTYEQYF. In DNA, the CDR3 is TGTGCCAGCCAGGTCCAGGGACTTACCTACGAGCAGTACTTC.

This chain links TRBV7-9 with TRBJ2-1; 11 positions agree with TRBD2. There are 15 residues in the CDR3. Germline lookup yields CDR1 SEHNR and CDR2 FQNEAQ (reference sequence). V trimming: 5 bases; J trimming: 5 bases; junction bases outside the gene matches: 5. CDR3 sequence (DNA): TGTGCCAGCAGCGCTTCGGGACTAGCGGACAATGAGCAGTTCTTC. Protein: CASSASGLADNEQFF.

This clonotype has a single count. This chain links TRBV7-2 with TRBJ2-7; 9 bases are shared with TRBD1. CDR3 length equals 15 residues. The germline CDR1 and CDR2 sequences are SGHTA and FQGNSA. V lost 4 bases to trimming and J lost 3 bases; unmatched junction nucleotides: 7. CDR3 in DNA: TGTGCCAGCAGCTCGAATCCGGGACAGGGCTACGAGCAGTACTTC. This sequence encodes CASSSNPGQGYEQYF. The full variable domain, completed using reference TRBV7-2 and TRBJ2-7, is GAGVSQSPSNKVTEKGKDVELRCDPISGHTALYWYRQSLGQGLEFLIYFQGNSAPDKSGLPSDRFSAERTGGSVSTLTIQRTQQEDSAVYLCASSSNPGQGYEQYFGPGTRLTVT.

The chain recombines TRBV7-2 with TRBJ2-7; D possibly corresponds to TRBD2 (6 bases). This CDR3 region has 14 residues. V lost 1 base and J lost 4, with 11 bases in between. Germline V gene sequence: CDR1 SGHTA, CDR2 FQGNSA. DNA for the CDR3: TGTGCCAGCAGCTTAGATACCGGGGGTTACGAGCAGTACTTC. This codes for CASSLDTGGYEQYF.

CDR3 residues: CASSPGSGGDEQFF. The CDR3 DNA reads TGTGCCAGCAGCCCGGGTAGCGGGGGCGATGAGCAGTTCTTC. The chain has TRBV7-3 and TRBJ2-1, with TRBD2 identical over 9 bases. Germline CDR1 and CDR2: SGHTA and FQGTGA. CDR3 length equals 14 residues. The J segment lost 8 bases and the V segment lost 5 bases, leaving 7 bases of the junction unmatched.